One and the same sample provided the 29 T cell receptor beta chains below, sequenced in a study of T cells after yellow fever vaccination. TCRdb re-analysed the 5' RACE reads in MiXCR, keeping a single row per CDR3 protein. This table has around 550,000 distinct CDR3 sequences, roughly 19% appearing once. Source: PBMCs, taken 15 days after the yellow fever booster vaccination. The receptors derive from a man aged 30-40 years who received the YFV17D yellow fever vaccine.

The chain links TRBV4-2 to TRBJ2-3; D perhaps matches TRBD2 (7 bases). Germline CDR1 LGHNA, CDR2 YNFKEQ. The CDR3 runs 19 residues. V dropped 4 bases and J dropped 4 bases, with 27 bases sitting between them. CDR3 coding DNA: TGTGCCAGCAGCCCGGAGGGGGGCGCTCGGCGGGAGCTACCAGATACGCAGTATTTT. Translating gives CASSPEGGARRELPDTQYF.

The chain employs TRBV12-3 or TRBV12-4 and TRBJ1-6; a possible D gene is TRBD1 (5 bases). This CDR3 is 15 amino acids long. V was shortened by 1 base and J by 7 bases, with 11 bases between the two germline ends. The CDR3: CASSLGDGANSPLHF. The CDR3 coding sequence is TGTGCCAGCAGTTTAGGGGACGGAGCGAATTCACCCCTCCACTTT.

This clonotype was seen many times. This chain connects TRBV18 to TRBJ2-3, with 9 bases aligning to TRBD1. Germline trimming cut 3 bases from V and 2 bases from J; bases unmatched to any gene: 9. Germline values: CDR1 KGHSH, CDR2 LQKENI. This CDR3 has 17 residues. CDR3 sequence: CASSPPRTGAFTDTQYF. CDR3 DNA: TGTGCCAGCTCACCCCCCCGGACAGGGGCCTTCACAGATACGCAGTATTTT.

DNA of the CDR3: TGTGCCAGCAGCCCGGACAGGGTCCGACAGCCCCAGCATTTT. Protein sequence: CASSPDRVRQPQHF. This chain links TRBV6-1 with TRBJ1-5, with 8 bases fitting TRBD1. V shed 6 bases and J 7 bases; nucleotides not matched to a gene: 8. Germline-derived CDR1 and CDR2 are MNHNS and SASEGT. The CDR3 totals 14 residues.

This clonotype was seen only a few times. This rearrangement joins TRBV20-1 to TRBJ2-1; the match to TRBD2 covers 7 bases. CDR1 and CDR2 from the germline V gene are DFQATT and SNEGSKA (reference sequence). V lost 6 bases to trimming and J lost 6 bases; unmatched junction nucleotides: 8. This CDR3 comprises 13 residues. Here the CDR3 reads CSASGLVGNEQFF. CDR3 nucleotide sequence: TGCAGTGCGAGTGGACTAGTCGGCAATGAGCAGTTCTTC.

CDR3 region: CASSVEAFGVAGVDTQYF. The CDR3 coding sequence is TGTGCCAGCAGCGTAGAGGCGTTTGGTGTAGCGGGAGTTGATACGCAGTATTTT. The rearrangement joins TRBV9 to TRBJ2-3; 9 nucleotides line up with TRBD2. The CDR3 has 18 amino acids. V dropped 0 bases and J dropped 6; count of bases not matched to a gene: 14. The germline gives CDR1 SGDLS, CDR2 YYNGEE.

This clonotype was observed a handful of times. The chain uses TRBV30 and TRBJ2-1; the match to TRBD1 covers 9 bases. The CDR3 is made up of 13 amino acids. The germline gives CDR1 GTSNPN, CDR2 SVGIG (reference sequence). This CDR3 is CARRDRAYNEQFF. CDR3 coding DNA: TGTGCTCGGAGGGACAGGGCATACAATGAGCAGTTCTTC. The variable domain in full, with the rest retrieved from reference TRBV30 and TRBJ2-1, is SQTIHQWPATLVQPVGSPLSLECTVEGTSNPNLYWYRQAAGRGLQLLFYSVGIGQISSEVPQNLSASRPQDRQFILSSKKLLLSDSGFYLCARRDRAYNEQFFGPGTRLTVL.

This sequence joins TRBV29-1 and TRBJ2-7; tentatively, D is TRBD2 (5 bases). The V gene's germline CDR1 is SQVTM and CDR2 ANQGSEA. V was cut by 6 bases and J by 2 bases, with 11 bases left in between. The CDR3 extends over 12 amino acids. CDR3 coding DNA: TGCAGCGTCACATCCGGGACCTACGAGCAGTACTTC. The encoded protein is CSVTSGTYEQYF.

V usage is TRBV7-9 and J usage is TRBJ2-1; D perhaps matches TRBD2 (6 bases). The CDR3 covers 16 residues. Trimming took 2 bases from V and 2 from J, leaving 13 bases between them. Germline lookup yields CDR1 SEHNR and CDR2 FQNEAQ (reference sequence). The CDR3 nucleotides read TGTGCCAGCAGCTTAATGGCGGGGCCCCCCTACAATGAGCAGTTCTTC. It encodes CASSLMAGPPYNEQFF. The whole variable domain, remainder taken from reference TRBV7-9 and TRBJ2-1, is DTGVSQNPRHKITKRGQNVTFRCDPISEHNRLYWYRQTLGQGPEFLTYFQNEAQLEKSRLLSDRFSAERPKGSFSTLEIQRTEQGDSAMYLCASSLMAGPPYNEQFFGPGTRLTVL.

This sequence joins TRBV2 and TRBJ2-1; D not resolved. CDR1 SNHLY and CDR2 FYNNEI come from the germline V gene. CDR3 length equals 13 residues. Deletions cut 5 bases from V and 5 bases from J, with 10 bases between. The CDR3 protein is CASSKPGNNEQFF. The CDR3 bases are TGTGCCAGCAGTAAACCAGGAAACAATGAGCAGTTCTTC. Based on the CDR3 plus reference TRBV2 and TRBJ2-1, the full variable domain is EPEVTQTPSHQVTQMGQEVILRCVPISNHLYFYWYRQILGQKVEFLVSFYNNEISEKSEIFDDQFSVERPDGSNFTLKIRSTKLEDSAMYFCASSKPGNNEQFFGPGTRLTVL.

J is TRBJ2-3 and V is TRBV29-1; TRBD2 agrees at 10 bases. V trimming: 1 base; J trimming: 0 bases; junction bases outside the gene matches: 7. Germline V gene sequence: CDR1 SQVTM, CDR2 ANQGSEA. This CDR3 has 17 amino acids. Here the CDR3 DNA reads TGCAGCGTTGAAGCCCCCGGGACTAGCGTAAGCACAGATACGCAGTATTTT. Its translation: CSVEAPGTSVSTDTQYF.

The CDR3 DNA is TGTGCCAGCAGCTTACCAGGCAATGGCTACACCTTC. This sequence encodes CASSLPGNGYTF. The chain carries TRBV7-9 and TRBJ1-2; D ambiguous. V was cut by 2 bases and J by 6 bases, with 7 bases left in between. Looked up from germline, CDR1 is SEHNR and CDR2 is FQNEAQ (reference sequence). This CDR3 has 12 amino acids.

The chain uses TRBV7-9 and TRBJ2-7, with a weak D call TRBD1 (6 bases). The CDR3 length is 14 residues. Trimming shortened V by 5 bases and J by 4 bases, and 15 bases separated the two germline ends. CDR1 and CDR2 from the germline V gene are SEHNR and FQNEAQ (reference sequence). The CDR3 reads CASSLAVGAYEQYF. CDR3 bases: TGTGCCAGCAGCCTGGCGGTGGGGGCGTACGAGCAGTACTTC.

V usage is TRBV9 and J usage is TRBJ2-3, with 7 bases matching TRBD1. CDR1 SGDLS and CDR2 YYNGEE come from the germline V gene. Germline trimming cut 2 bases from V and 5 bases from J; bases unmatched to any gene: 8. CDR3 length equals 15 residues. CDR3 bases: TGTGCCAGCAGCGTGGACAGGTCTTCCAAAGATACGCAGTATTTT. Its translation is CASSVDRSSKDTQYF.

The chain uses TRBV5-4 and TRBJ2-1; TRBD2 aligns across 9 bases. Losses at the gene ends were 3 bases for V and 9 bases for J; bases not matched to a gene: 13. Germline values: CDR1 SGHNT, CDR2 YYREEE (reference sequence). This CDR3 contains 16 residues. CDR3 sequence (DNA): TGTGCCAGCAGCTCCGGTGGGACTAGCCCCCGCAGTGAGCAGTTCTTC. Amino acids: CASSSGGTSPRSEQFF.

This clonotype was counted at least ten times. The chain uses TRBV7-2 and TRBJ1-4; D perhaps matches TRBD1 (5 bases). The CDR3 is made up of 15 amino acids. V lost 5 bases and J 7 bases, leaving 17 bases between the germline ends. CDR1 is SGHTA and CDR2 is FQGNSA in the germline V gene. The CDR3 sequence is CASSITGGFGEKLFF. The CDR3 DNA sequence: TGTGCCAGCAGCATAACCGGGGGGTTCGGTGAAAAACTGTTTTTT.

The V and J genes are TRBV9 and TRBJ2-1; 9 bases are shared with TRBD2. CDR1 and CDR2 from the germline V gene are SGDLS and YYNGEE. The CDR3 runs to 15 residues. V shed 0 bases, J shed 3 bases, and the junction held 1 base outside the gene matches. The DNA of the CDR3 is TGTGCCAGCAGCGTAGGACTAGCGGTCTACAATGAGCAGTTCTTC. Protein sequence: CASSVGLAVYNEQFF.

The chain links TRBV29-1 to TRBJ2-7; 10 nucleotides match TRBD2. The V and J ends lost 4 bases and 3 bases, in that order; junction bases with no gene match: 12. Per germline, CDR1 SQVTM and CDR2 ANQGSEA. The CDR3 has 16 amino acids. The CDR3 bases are TGCAGCGTTGCTAGGACTAGCGGCCGGAGGGTCTACGAGCAGTACTTC. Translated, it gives CSVARTSGRRVYEQYF.

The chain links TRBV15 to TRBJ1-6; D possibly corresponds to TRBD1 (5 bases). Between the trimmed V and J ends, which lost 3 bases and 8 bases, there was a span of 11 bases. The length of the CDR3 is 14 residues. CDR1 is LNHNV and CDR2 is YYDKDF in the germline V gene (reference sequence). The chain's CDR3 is CATSSHRRDSPLHF. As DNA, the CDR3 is TGTGCCACCAGCAGTCACAGGCGGGATTCACCCCTCCACTTT.

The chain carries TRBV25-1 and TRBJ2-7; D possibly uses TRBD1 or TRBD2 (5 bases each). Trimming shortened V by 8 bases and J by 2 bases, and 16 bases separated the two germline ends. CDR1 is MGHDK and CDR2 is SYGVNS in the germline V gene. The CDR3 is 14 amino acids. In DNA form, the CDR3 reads TGTGCCAGCTCGGCGGCAGGGACCACCTACGAGCAGTACTTC. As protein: CASSAAGTTYEQYF.

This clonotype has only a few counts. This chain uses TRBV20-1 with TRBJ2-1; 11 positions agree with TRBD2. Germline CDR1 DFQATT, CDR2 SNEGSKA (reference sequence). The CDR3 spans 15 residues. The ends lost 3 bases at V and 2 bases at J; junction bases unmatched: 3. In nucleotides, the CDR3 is TGCAGTGCTAGCATGACTAGCGGGACCTACAATGAGCAGTTCTTC. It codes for CSASMTSGTYNEQFF.

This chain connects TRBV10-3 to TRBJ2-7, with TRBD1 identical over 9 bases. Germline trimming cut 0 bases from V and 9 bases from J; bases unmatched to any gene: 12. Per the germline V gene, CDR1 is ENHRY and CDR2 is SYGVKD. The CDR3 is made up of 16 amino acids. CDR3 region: CAISESIGTGKKGQYF. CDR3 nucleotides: TGTGCCATCAGTGAGTCGATAGGGACAGGGAAAAAAGGGCAGTACTTC.

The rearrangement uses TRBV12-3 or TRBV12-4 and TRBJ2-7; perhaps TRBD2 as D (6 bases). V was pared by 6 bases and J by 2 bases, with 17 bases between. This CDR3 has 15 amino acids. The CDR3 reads CASRTQEGLAYEQYF. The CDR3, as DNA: TGTGCCAGCAGGACCCAAGAGGGACTCGCCTACGAGCAGTACTTC.

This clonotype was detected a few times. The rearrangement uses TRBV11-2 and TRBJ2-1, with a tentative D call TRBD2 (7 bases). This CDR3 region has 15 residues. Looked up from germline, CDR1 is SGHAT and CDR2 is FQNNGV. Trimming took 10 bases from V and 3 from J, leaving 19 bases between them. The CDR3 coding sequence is TGTGCCACCCACCGGGGGCTAGCGGACTACAATGAGCAGTTCTTC. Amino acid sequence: CATHRGLADYNEQFF.

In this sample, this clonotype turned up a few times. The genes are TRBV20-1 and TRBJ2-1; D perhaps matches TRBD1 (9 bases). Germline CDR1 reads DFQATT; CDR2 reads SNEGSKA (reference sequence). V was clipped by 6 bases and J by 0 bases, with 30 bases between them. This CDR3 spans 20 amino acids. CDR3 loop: CSAPGQGLEGGRSSYNEQFF. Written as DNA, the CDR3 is TGCAGTGCGCCGGGACAGGGATTGGAAGGCGGGAGGAGCTCCTACAATGAGCAGTTCTTC.

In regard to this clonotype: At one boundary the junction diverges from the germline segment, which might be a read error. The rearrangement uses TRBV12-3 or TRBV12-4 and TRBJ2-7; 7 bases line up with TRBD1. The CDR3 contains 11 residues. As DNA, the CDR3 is TGTGCCAGCAGCTACGGGACAGTGCGGCACTTC. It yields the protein CASSYGTVRHF.

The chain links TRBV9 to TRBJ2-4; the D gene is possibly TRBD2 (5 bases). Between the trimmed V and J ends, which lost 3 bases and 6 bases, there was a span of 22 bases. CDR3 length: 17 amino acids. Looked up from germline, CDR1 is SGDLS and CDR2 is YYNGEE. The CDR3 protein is CASSARHGAGGRNIQYF. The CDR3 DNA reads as TGTGCCAGCAGCGCCAGGCACGGCGCCGGAGGTAGAAACATTCAGTACTTC.

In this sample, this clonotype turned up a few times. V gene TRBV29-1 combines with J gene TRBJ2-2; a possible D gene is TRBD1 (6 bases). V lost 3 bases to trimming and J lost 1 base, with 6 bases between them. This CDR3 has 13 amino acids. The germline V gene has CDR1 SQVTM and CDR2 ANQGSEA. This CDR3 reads CSVETGNTGELFF. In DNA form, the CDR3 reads TGCAGCGTTGAGACAGGGAACACCGGGGAGCTGTTTTTT.

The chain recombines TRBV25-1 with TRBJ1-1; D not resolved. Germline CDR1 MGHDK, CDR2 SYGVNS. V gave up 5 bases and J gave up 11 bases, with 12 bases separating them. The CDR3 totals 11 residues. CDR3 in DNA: TGTGCCAGCAGTTTGCGGGGAGGCGCTTTCTTT. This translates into CASSLRGGAFF.